This T cell receptor beta chain stems from a study of OX40 agonist ivuxolimab in advanced cancers. Study conclusions and caveats: Partial responders dosed at 0.1-3.0 mg/kg displayed clonal expansion ranking among the lowest. Circulating CD4+ and CD8+ T cells showed clonal expansion by week 6 at 0.1 to 3.0 mg/kg. Certain nonresponders additionally had low normalized T-cell clonal expansion.

The CDR3 length is 13 residues. The germline V gene has CDR1 LNHDA and CDR2 SQIVND (reference sequence). Assay: immunoSEQ multiplex PCR; the TCRdb copy retains only in-frame clones and omits some. The table shows tens of thousands of clones, with 65% to 90% occurring only once. Regarding this clone: Its specificity is not known. One end of the junction fails to match germline, which may point to a read error.

Sequenced material: CD4+ or CD8+ T cells sorted from blood, taken in a trial of the OX40 agonist ivuxolimab. The chain employs TRBV19 and TRBJ1-2; 8 bases fit TRBD1. The receptor's source is an adult with an advanced solid tumor such as melanoma, head and neck, liver or kidney cancer. The DNA for the CDR3 is TGTGCCAGTAGTATTCCTAGGGACAGGATTCGGAGCTTC. The encoded protein is CASSIPRDRIRSF.